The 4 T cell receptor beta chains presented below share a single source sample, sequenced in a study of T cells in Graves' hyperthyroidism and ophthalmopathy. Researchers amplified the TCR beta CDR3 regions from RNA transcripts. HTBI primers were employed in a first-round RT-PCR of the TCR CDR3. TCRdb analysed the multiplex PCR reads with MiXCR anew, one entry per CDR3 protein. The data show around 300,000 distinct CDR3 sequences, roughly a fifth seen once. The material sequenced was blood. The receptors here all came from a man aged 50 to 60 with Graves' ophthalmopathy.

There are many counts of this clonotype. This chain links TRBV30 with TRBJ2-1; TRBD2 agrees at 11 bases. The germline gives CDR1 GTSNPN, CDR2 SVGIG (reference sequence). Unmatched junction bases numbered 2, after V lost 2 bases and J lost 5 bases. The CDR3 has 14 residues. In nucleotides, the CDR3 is TGTGCCTGGAGTTCGACTAGCGGGAACAATGAGCAGTTCTTC. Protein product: CAWSSTSGNNEQFF.

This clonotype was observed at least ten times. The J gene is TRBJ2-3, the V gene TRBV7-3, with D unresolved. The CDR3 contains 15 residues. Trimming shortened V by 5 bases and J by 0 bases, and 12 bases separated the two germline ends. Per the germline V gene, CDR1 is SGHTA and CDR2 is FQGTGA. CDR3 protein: CASSVGLRSTDTQYF. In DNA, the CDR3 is TGTGCCAGCAGCGTTGGATTGCGGAGCACAGATACGCAGTATTTT. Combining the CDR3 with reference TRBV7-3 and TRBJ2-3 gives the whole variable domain GAGVSQTPSNKVTEKGKYVELRCDPISGHTALYWYRQSLGQGPEFLIYFQGTGAADDSGLPNDRFFAVRPEGSVSTLKIQRTERGDSAVYLCASSVGLRSTDTQYFGPGTRLTVL.

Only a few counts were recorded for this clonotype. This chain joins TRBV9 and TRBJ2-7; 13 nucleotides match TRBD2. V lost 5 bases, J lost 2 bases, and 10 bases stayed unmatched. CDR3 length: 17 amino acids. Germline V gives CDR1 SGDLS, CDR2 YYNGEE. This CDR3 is CASSGATSGRNPYEQYF. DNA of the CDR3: TGTGCCAGCAGTGGAGCGACTAGCGGGAGGAACCCCTACGAGCAGTACTTC.

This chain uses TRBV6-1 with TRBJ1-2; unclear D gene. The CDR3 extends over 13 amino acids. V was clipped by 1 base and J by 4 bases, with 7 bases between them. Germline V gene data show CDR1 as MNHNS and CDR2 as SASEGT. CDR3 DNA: TGTGCCAGCAGTGAAGGGGTGGTCTATGGCTACACCTTC. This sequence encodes CASSEGVVYGYTF.